This TCR beta chain appears in the sequencing data of a study of regulatory dendritic cells for organ transplantation. Assay used: immunoSEQ multiplex PCR; TCRdb lists only in-frame clones, some missing. The table records about 21,000 clones, 85% of them present only once. The junction had 9 bases not matched to a gene; V was cut back by 6 bases and J by 5 bases. The CDR3 loop spans 13 amino acids. Per the germline V gene, CDR1 is GTSNPN and CDR2 is SVGIG (reference sequence). Allogeneic regulatory or mature dendritic cells were co-cultured for 5 days with CFSE-labeled sorted T cells at 1:10. To note about this clone: Its antigen is unknown.

Overall study findings and caveats: Among resting subsets, memory CD8+ cells contained the most alloreactive clonotypes. Naive CD4+ and CD8+ repertoires were highly diverse; memory CD8+ was most oligoclonal. Alloreactive memory CD8+ T cell pools varied considerably between individuals.

Sequencing was performed on naive CD4+ T cells from blood cultured with dendritic cells. Regarding subset: CD45RA+ naive T cells. This receptor was taken from a human donor in good health. The genes are TRBV30 and TRBJ2-5; TRBD1 agrees at 7 bases. The CDR3 nucleotides are TGTGCCTGCTTGACAGGGAACCGTGAGACCCAGTACTTC. Residues: CACLTGNRETQYF.